This T cell receptor beta chain was sequenced for a study of T cell responses to AZD1222 COVID-19 vaccine. Across the whole study: Combined were second doses at about 4 or about 12 weeks. The study's findings and limits: Two doses of AZD1222 preceded a rise in Spike-specific TCR breadth and depth. The study sampled repertoires only after the peak T cell response.

In this sample, this clone is medium-sized (0.01 to 0.1%). Antigen unknown. This CDR3 comprises 12 residues. Trimming cost V 8 bases and J 6 bases, with 14 bases left between them. Germline V gene data show CDR1 as MNHEY and CDR2 as SVGAGI. Method: immunoSEQ multiplex PCR; TCRdb's copy keeps in-frame clones and lacks some. The sample contains fewer than 250,000 clones, 92% of which appear only once. This sequence originates from an adult in good health. The chain joins TRBV6-5 to TRBJ2-7; TRBD1 might be the D (6 bases). The sequencing here drew on peripheral blood, taken on day 0 of AZD1222 vaccination. The CDR3 nucleotides read TGTGCCAGCCGAAATACAGGGAGCGAGCAGTACTTC. It is translated as CASRNTGSEQYF.